This T cell receptor (beta chain) stems from a study of T-cell memory formation after mild COVID-19. V was clipped by 3 bases and J by 6 bases, with 8 bases between them. The CDR3 runs to 13 residues. Findings and limits, study-wide: The main location of contracting CD4+ clones was CM and EM, and that of contracting CD8+ clones was EMRA.

This clonotype appeared a few times. What it binds is unknown. TCRdb re-derived calls from the 5' RACE reads in MiXCR, one entry per CDR3 protein. The sample records about 100,000 distinct CDR3 sequences, approximately 12% being singletons. This sequence originates from a man aged 18-30 years who had mild COVID-19 (a few samples of this study predate the infection). Cell type and time point are not known. This sequence joins TRBV12-3 or TRBV12-4 and TRBJ2-2, with D unresolved. The sequencing input was PBMCs or a T cell subset sorted from them (not recorded which). The CDR3 nucleotides read TGTGCCAGCAGTTTGGAAGTAGCCGGGGAGCTGTTTTTT. Encoded protein: CASSLEVAGELFF.